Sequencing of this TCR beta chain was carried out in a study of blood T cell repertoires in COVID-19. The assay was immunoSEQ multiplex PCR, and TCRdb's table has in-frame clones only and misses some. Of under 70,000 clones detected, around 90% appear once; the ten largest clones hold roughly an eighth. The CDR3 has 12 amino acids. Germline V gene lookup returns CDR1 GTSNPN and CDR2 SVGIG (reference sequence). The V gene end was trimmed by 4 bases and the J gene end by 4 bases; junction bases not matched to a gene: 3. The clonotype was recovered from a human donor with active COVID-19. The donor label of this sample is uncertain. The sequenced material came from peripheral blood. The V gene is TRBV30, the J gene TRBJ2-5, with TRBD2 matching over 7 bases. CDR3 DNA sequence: TGTGCCTGGACAGGACTAGTAGAGACCCAGTACTTC. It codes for CAWTGLVETQYF.